The 27 T cell receptor beta chains presented below share a single source sample, sequenced in a study of lymphopenia after photon versus proton radiotherapy. Sequencing used immunoSEQ multiplex PCR; TCRdb keeps in-frame clones, though not all of them. The sample consists of 70,000 or so clones, 92% of them appearing once. Source: peripheral blood, taken from a patient treated with photon-based radiotherapy. The receptors come from a woman in her forties with cholangiocarcinoma.

In DNA, the CDR3 is TGTGCCAGCAGCGCGGACAGGGTCACGCAGTATTTT. This gives the protein CASSADRVTQYF. The rearrangement links TRBV5-4 to TRBJ2-3; 8 positions match TRBD1. CDR3 size: 12 residues. Germline lookup yields CDR1 SGHNT and CDR2 YYREEE (reference sequence). Unmatched junction bases numbered 4, after V lost 4 bases and J lost 9 bases.

J is TRBJ2-1 and V is TRBV5-1; a weak D match, TRBD1 (6 bases). Deletions cut 0 bases from V and 4 bases from J, with 11 bases between. The germline V gene has CDR1 SGHRS and CDR2 YFSETQ. The CDR3 totals 15 residues. The CDR3 loop reads CASSLGQGSYNEQFF. In DNA form, the CDR3 reads TGCGCCAGCAGCTTGGGGCAGGGGTCTTACAATGAGCAGTTCTTC. Together with reference TRBV5-1 and TRBJ2-1, the CDR3 gives the full variable domain: KAGVTQTPRYLIKTRGQQVTLSCSPISGHRSVSWYQQTPGQGLQFLFEYFSETQRNKGNFPGRFSGRQFSNSRSEMNVSTLELGDSALYLCASSLGQGSYNEQFFGPGTRLTVL.

The genes are TRBV30 and TRBJ2-7; no clear D. V lost 2 bases and J lost 1, with 9 bases in between. Germline lookup yields CDR1 GTSNPN and CDR2 SVGIG (reference sequence). The CDR3 spans 13 residues. DNA of the CDR3: TGTGCCTGGAGTTTCGGCAAATCCTACGAGCAGTACTTC. This encodes CAWSFGKSYEQYF.

The gene calls are TRBV11-2 and TRBJ2-2; 7 nucleotides line up with TRBD1. CDR3 length: 16 residues. In germline, CDR1 is SGHAT, CDR2 FQNNGV. V shed 4 bases and J 7 bases; nucleotides not matched to a gene: 12. The CDR3 loop reads CASSYRASPGGGELFF. CDR3 in DNA: TGTGCCAGCAGCTACCGGGCCTCGCCAGGGGGCGGGGAGCTGTTTTTT.

The chain couples TRBV9 to TRBJ2-1; a weak D match, TRBD1 (5 bases). Trimming cost V 0 bases and J 5 bases, with 9 bases left between them. This CDR3 has 14 amino acids. Germline CDR1 and CDR2: SGDLS and YYNGEE. CDR3: CASSVGGSNNEQFF. CDR3 coding DNA: TGTGCCAGCAGCGTAGGGGGCAGTAACAATGAGCAGTTCTTC. The full variable domain, in which reference TRBV9 and TRBJ2-1 provide the parts outside the CDR3, is DSGVTQTPKHLITATGQRVTLRCSPRSGDLSVYWYQQSLDQGLQFLIQYYNGEERAKGNILERFSAQQFPDLHSELNLSSLELGDSALYFCASSVGGSNNEQFFGPGTRLTVL.

V is TRBV9 and J is TRBJ2-1; D remains unclear. Germline V gene sequence: CDR1 SGDLS, CDR2 YYNGEE. V lost 3 bases and J lost 0, with 19 bases in between. The CDR3 runs 18 residues. CDR3: CASSGSEAQADSYNEQFF. The CDR3 region has the DNA TGTGCCAGCAGCGGGAGTGAGGCCCAAGCAGACTCCTACAATGAGCAGTTCTTC.

The chain links TRBV11-2 to TRBJ2-3; TRBD2 aligns across 10 bases. Germline trimming cut 6 bases from V and 5 bases from J; bases unmatched to any gene: 5. The germline gives CDR1 SGHAT, CDR2 FQNNGV. The CDR3 runs to 14 residues. In nucleotides, the CDR3 is TGTGCCAGCAGAGCCCCTAGCGGGAGAGATACGCAGTATTTT. It encodes CASRAPSGRDTQYF.

The J gene is TRBJ1-2, the V gene TRBV4-2; TRBD1 matches 11 bases. V lost 3 bases, J lost 2 bases, and 8 bases stayed unmatched. The germline CDR1 and CDR2 sequences are LGHNA and YNFKEQ. There are 17 residues in the CDR3. DNA of the CDR3: TGTGCCAGCAGCCAGGACCCACGGGACAGGGGGAACTATGGCTACACCTTC. Translating it yields CASSQDPRDRGNYGYTF.

J is TRBJ1-1 and V is TRBV27, with D possibly matching TRBD1 (6 bases). The germline V and J ends were trimmed by 0 bases and 3 bases, with 8 bases remaining between them. The germline V gene has CDR1 MNHEY and CDR2 SMNVEV (reference sequence). The CDR3 has 14 amino acids. CDR3 DNA sequence: TGTGCCAGCAGTTTATCGACAGGCTACACTGAAGCTTTCTTT. Residues: CASSLSTGYTEAFF.

The chain is built from TRBV5-6 and TRBJ1-2, with TRBD1 matching over 8 bases. The trim removed 4 bases at V and 2 bases at J, leaving 10 bases unmatched. Germline-derived CDR1 and CDR2 are SGHDT and YYEEEE. This CDR3 spans 16 amino acids. The CDR3 sequence is CASSTVRTGQNYGYTF. DNA of the CDR3: TGTGCCAGCAGCACTGTACGGACAGGGCAGAACTATGGCTACACCTTC.

The rearrangement links TRBV5-4 to TRBJ2-7; 13 positions match TRBD2. V shed 4 bases, J shed 2 bases, and the junction held 9 bases outside the gene matches. Looked up from germline, CDR1 is SGHNT and CDR2 is YYREEE (reference sequence). There are 17 residues in the CDR3. CDR3 coding DNA: TGTGCCAGCAGCGTAAGACTAGCGGGAGGCGCTACCTACGAGCAGTACTTC. This gives the protein CASSVRLAGGATYEQYF.

The chain uses TRBV10-3 and TRBJ2-1, with D possibly matching TRBD1 (7 bases). CDR3 length equals 14 residues. Germline V gene sequence: CDR1 ENHRY, CDR2 SYGVKD. Between the trimmed V and J ends, which lost 8 bases and 10 bases, there was a span of 21 bases. The CDR3 sequence: CAIGGTEAQEEQFF. The CDR3, as DNA: TGTGCCATCGGAGGGACAGAGGCGCAGGAAGAGCAGTTCTTC.

There are a few counts of this clone. The rearrangement uses TRBV6-1 and TRBJ2-7; D gene unclear. The CDR3 is 15 residues long. Trimming stripped 7 bases from V and 2 bases from J, with 18 bases between. CDR1 and CDR2 from the germline V gene are MNHNS and SASEGT. The CDR3 protein is CASTQGRARPYEQYF. CDR3 bases: TGTGCCAGCACCCAAGGGCGTGCCAGACCCTACGAGCAGTACTTC.

CDR3 nucleotide sequence: TGCGCCAGCAGCTTGCAGGGACCTGCAACTAATGAAAAACTGTTTTTT. Translation: CASSLQGPATNEKLFF. The chain joins TRBV5-1 to TRBJ1-4, with D possibly matching TRBD1 (5 bases). Germline CDR1 and CDR2: SGHRS and YFSETQ. Deletions cut 1 base from V and 0 bases from J, with 10 bases between. The CDR3 totals 16 residues.

The J gene is TRBJ1-2, the V gene TRBV7-2, with 7 bases matching TRBD1. The V gene end was trimmed by 3 bases and the J gene end by 4 bases; junction bases not matched to a gene: 5. The CDR3 loop spans 14 amino acids. Germline V gene data show CDR1 as SGHTA and CDR2 as FQGNSA. DNA for the CDR3: TGTGCCAGCAGCTTTATAGGGGGCCCCTATGGCTACACCTTC. As protein: CASSFIGGPYGYTF.

CDR3: CASSRQGLSDGNQPQHF. The CDR3, as DNA: TGTGCCAGCTCACGACAGGGGTTATCGGACGGCAATCAGCCCCAGCATTTT. The chain links TRBV18 to TRBJ1-5; 8 positions agree with TRBD1. Per the germline V gene, CDR1 is KGHSH and CDR2 is LQKENI. With 4 bases clipped from V and 2 bases from J, the junction kept 10 bases outside the gene matches. The CDR3 extends over 17 amino acids.

The chain is built from TRBV10-3 and TRBJ2-2, with D hard to call. V lost 6 bases and J lost 3, with 11 bases in between. Germline values: CDR1 ENHRY, CDR2 SYGVKD. CDR3 length: 14 amino acids. CDR3 coding DNA: TGTGCCATCAGGCCGGCAGGTGACACCGGGGAGCTGTTTTTT. This codes for CAIRPAGDTGELFF.

This chain links TRBV7-2 with TRBJ2-7; 7 positions match TRBD1. This CDR3 is 14 amino acids long. Germline CDR1 reads SGHTA; CDR2 reads FQGNSA. V lost 3 bases to trimming and J lost 5 bases; unmatched junction nucleotides: 7. CDR3 sequence: CASSLRQGINEQYF. The CDR3 DNA reads as TGTGCCAGCAGCTTGAGACAGGGTATAAACGAGCAGTACTTC. The complete variable domain, with remaining parts taken from reference TRBV7-2 and TRBJ2-7, reads GAGVSQSPSNKVTEKGKDVELRCDPISGHTALYWYRQSLGQGLEFLIYFQGNSAPDKSGLPSDRFSAERTGGSVSTLTIQRTQQEDSAVYLCASSLRQGINEQYFGPGTRLTVT.

This chain links TRBV28 with TRBJ2-7; 10 bases agree with TRBD2. Per germline, CDR1 MDHEN and CDR2 SYDVKM. This CDR3 contains 15 residues. V shed 5 bases, J shed 0 bases, and the junction held 4 bases outside the gene matches. The CDR3 DNA follows: TGTGCCAGCAGTCTAGCGGGAGCGAGCTCCTACGAGCAGTACTTC. Protein product: CASSLAGASSYEQYF.

V gene TRBV10-3 combines with J gene TRBJ2-7, with TRBD2 identical over 15 bases. Trimming took 4 bases from V and 4 from J; bases not matched to a gene: 11. CDR3 length equals 18 residues. CDR1 and CDR2 from the germline V gene are ENHRY and SYGVKD. The CDR3 sequence: CAISGPRTSGGVKYEQYF. In DNA, the CDR3 is TGTGCCATCAGTGGACCCCGGACTAGCGGGGGGGTTAAGTACGAGCAGTACTTC.

This clone has just one count. This chain joins TRBV30 and TRBJ1-1; D is uncertain. The CDR3 sequence is 13 residues long. Germline CDR1 GTSNPN, CDR2 SVGIG (reference sequence). V gave up 3 bases and J gave up 4 bases, with 12 bases separating them. The CDR3 DNA reads TGTGCCTGGAGCTTACTCGAGGGCACTGAAGCTTTCTTT. Residues: CAWSLLEGTEAFF.

The CDR3 bases are TGCGCCAGCAGCCAAGTACGAGCGAGCACAGATACGCAGTATTTT. It is translated as CASSQVRASTDTQYF. The rearrangement uses TRBV4-3 and TRBJ2-3; D is unclear. Looked up from germline, CDR1 is LGHNA and CDR2 is YSLEER. V lost 1 base to trimming and J lost 0 bases, with 8 bases between them. This CDR3 contains 15 residues.

The rearrangement uses TRBV30 and TRBJ2-3, with D hard to call. The CDR3 covers 13 residues. Germline loops: CDR1 GTSNPN, CDR2 SVGIG (reference sequence). The germline V and J ends were trimmed by 4 bases and 5 bases, with 13 bases remaining between them. The CDR3 reads CAWTATLKDTQYF. CDR3 bases: TGTGCCTGGACAGCGACCTTGAAAGATACGCAGTATTTT.

The chain has TRBV9 and TRBJ1-1; no firm D call. This CDR3 region has 13 residues. CDR1 and CDR2 (germline): SGDLS, YYNGEE. V lost 3 bases and J 5 bases, leaving 11 bases between the germline ends. The CDR3 DNA follows: TGTGCCAGCAGCGCCCCGGGAGAAACTGAAGCTTTCTTT. Its protein product is CASSAPGETEAFF. Based on the CDR3 plus reference TRBV9 and TRBJ1-1, the full variable domain is DSGVTQTPKHLITATGQRVTLRCSPRSGDLSVYWYQQSLDQGLQFLIQYYNGEERAKGNILERFSAQQFPDLHSELNLSSLELGDSALYFCASSAPGETEAFFGQGTRLTVV.

This clone came up once. V usage is TRBV30 and J usage is TRBJ2-3; 8 positions agree with TRBD1. The junction had 9 bases not matched to a gene; V was cut back by 5 bases and J by 2 bases. The CDR3 spans 15 residues. Germline V gene sequence: CDR1 GTSNPN, CDR2 SVGIG (reference sequence). This chain's CDR3 is CAWGKTGVNTDTQYF. The CDR3 nucleotides are TGTGCCTGGGGCAAGACAGGGGTTAACACAGATACGCAGTATTTT. The whole variable domain, filled in from reference TRBV30 and TRBJ2-3, reads SQTIHQWPATLVQPVGSPLSLECTVEGTSNPNLYWYRQAAGRGLQLLFYSVGIGQISSEVPQNLSASRPQDRQFILSSKKLLLSDSGFYLCAWGKTGVNTDTQYFGPGTRLTVL.

V and J are TRBV5-4 and TRBJ2-5; TRBD1 matches at 11 bases. The CDR3 length is 14 residues. CDR1 and CDR2 (germline): SGHNT, YYREEE (reference sequence). The trim removed 4 bases at V and 4 bases at J, leaving 3 bases unmatched. The DNA of the CDR3 is TGTGCCAGCAGCGGGGGACAGGGGGGAGAGACCCAGTACTTC. It codes for CASSGGQGGETQYF.

The V gene is TRBV7-9, the J gene TRBJ2-7; the D is unclear. V lost 4 bases to trimming and J lost 5 bases, with 15 bases between them. The CDR3 loop spans 14 amino acids. Germline-derived CDR1 and CDR2 are SEHNR and FQNEAQ (reference sequence). The CDR3 is CASSSRTFQDEQYF. DNA for the CDR3: TGTGCCAGCAGCTCAAGGACCTTCCAGGACGAGCAGTACTTC.